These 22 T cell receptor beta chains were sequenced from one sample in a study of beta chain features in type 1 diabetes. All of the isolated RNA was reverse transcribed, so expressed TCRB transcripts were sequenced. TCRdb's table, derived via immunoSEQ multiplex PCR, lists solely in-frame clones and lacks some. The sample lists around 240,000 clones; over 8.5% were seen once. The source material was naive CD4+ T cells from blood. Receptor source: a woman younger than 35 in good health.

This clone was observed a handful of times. CDR3 DNA: TGTGCCAGCAGTGAGGTTGGGGCCAACGTCCTGACTTTC. It translates to CASSEVGANVLTF. The J gene is TRBJ2-6, the V gene TRBV6-5; the D is unclear. The CDR3 sequence is 13 residues long. Trimming shortened V by 5 bases and J by 3 bases, and 5 bases separated the two germline ends. The germline gives CDR1 MNHEY, CDR2 SVGAGI.

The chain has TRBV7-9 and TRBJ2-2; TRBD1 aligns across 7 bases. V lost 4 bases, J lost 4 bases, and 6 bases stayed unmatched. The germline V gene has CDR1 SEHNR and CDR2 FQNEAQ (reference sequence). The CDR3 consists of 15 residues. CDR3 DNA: TGTGCCAGCAGCTCGGGACAGCTAGGCACCGGGGAGCTGTTTTTT. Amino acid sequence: CASSSGQLGTGELFF.

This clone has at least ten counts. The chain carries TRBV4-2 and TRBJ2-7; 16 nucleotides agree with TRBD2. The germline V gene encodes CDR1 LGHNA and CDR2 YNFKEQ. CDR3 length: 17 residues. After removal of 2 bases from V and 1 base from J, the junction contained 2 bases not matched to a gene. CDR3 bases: TGTGCCAGCAGCCAACCGGGACTAGCGGGAGGGTCCTACGAGCAGTACTTC. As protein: CASSQPGLAGGSYEQYF.

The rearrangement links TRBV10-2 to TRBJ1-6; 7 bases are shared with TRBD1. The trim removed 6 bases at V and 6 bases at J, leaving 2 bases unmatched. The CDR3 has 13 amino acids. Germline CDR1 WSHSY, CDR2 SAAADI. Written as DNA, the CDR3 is TGCGCCAGCAGAAGGGACAGTAATTCACCCCTCCACTTT. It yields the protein CASRRDSNSPLHF.

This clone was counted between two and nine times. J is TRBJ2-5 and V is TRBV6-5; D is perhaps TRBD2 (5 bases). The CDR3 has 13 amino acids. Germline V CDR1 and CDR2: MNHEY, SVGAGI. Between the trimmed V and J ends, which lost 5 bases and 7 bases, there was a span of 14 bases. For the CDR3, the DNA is TGTGCCAGCAGTGAAGCCTTACGGGGGACCCAGTACTTC. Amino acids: CASSEALRGTQYF.

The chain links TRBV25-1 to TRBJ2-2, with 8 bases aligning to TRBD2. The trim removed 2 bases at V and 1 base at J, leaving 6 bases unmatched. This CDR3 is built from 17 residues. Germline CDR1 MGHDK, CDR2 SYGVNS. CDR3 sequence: CASSEALAGLNTGELFF. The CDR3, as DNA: TGTGCCAGCAGTGAAGCGTTAGCGGGGTTGAACACCGGGGAGCTGTTTTTT.

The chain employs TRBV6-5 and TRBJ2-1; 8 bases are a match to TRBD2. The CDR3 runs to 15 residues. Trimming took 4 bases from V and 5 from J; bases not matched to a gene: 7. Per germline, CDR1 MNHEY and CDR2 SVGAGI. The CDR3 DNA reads TGTGCCAGCAGTTCGGAGCGGGAGCGAAACAATGAGCAGTTCTTC. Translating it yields CASSSERERNNEQFF.

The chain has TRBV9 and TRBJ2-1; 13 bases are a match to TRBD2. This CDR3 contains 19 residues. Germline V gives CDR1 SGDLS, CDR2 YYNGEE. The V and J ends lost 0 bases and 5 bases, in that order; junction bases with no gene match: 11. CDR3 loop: CASSVDLRTSGSFNNEQFF. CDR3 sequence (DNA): TGTGCCAGCAGCGTAGATCTTCGGACTAGCGGGAGTTTCAACAATGAGCAGTTCTTC.

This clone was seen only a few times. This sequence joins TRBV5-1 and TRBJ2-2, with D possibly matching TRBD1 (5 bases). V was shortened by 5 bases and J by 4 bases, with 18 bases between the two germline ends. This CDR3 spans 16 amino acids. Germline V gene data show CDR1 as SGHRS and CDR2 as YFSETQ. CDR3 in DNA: TGCGCCAGCAGTCTCTCACCCCAGGGTGCCACCGGGGAGCTGTTTTTT. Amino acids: CASSLSPQGATGELFF.

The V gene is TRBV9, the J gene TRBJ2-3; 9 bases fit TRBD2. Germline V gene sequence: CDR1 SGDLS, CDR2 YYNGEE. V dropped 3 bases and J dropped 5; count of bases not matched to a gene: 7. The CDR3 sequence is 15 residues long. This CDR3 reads CASSEIAGAVDTQYF. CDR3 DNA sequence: TGTGCCAGCAGCGAGATAGCGGGAGCGGTAGATACGCAGTATTTT.

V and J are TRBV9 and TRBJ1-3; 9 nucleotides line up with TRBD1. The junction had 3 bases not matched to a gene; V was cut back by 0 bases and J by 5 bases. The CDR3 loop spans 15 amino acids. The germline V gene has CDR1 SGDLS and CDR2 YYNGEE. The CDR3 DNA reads TGTGCCAGCAGCGTAGGGGGGACAGGGAGAAACACCATATATTTT. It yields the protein CASSVGGTGRNTIYF.

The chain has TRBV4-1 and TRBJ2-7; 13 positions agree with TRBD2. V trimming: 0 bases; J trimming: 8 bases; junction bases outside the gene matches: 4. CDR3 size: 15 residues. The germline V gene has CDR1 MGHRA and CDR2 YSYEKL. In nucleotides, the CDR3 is TGCGCCAGCAGCCAAGACCGGACTAGCGGGGGTAAGCAGTACTTC. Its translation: CASSQDRTSGGKQYF.

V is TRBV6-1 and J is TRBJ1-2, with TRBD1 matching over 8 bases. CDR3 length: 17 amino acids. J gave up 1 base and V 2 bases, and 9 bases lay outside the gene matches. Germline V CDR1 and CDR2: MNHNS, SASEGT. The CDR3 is CASSERGQAVGNYGYTF. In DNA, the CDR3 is TGTGCCAGCAGTGAACGGGGACAGGCTGTGGGTAACTATGGCTACACCTTC.

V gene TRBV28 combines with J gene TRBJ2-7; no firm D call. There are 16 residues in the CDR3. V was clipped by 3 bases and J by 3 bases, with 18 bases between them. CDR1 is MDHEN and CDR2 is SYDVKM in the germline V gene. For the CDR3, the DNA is TGTGCCAGCAGTTTTGGCTTGGAGCTGTCGAGCTACGAGCAGTACTTC. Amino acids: CASSFGLELSSYEQYF.

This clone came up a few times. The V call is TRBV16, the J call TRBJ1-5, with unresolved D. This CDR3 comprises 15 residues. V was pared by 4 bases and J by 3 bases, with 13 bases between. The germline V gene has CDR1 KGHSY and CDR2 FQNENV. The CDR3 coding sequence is TGTGCCAGCAGCCCCACCCCCGGACTCAATCAGCCCCAGCATTTT. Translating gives CASSPTPGLNQPQHF.

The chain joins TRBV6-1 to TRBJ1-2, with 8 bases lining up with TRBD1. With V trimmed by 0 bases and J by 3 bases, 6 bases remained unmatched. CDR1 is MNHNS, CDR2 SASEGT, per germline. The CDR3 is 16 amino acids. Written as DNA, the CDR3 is TGTGCCAGCAGTGAAGCAGCCGGACAGGGACACTATGGCTACACCTTC. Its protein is CASSEAAGQGHYGYTF.

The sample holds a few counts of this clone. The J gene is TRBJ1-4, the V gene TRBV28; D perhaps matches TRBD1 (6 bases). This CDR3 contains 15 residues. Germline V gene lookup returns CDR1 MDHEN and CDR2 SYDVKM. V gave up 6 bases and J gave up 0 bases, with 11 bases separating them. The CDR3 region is CASRPRGATNEKLFF. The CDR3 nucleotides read TGTGCCAGCAGACCCAGGGGAGCAACTAATGAAAAACTGTTTTTT.

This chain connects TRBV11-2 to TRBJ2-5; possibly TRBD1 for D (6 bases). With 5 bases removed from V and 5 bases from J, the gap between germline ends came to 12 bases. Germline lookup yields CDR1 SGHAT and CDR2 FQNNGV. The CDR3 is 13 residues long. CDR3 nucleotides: TGTGCCAGCAGCACCAGGGGAGAGGAGACCCAGTACTTC. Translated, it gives CASSTRGEETQYF.

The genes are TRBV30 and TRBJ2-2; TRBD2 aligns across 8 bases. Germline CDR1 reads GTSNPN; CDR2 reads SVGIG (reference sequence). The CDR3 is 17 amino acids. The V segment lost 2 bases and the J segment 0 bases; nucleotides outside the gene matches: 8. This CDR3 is CAWSRGGRLPNTGELFF. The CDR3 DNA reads TGTGCCTGGAGTCGGGGGGGTAGATTGCCGAACACCGGGGAGCTGTTTTTT. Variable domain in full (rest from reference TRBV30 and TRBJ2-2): SQTIHQWPATLVQPVGSPLSLECTVEGTSNPNLYWYRQAAGRGLQLLFYSVGIGQISSEVPQNLSASRPQDRQFILSSKKLLLSDSGFYLCAWSRGGRLPNTGELFFGEGSRLTVL.

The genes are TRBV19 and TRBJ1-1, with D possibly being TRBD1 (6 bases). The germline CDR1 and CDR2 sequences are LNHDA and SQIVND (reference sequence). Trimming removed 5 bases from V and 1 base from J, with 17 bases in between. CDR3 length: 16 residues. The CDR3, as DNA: TGTGCCAGTAGTGAGGAAACAGGGACCGGGAACACTGAAGCTTTCTTT. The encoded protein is CASSEETGTGNTEAFF.

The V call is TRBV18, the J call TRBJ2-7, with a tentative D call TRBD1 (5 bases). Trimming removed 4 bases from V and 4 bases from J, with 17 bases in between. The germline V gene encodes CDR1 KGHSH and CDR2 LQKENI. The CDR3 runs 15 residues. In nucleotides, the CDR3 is TGTGCCAGCTCACAGGGGCCGAGGCTAAGGTACGAGCAGTACTTC. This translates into CASSQGPRLRYEQYF.

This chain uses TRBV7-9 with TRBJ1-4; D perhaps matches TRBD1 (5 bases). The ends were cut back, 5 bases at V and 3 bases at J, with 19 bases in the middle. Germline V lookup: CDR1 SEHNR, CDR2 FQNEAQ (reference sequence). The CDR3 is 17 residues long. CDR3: CASSPHFVGGANEKLFF. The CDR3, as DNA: TGTGCCAGCAGCCCCCACTTCGTGGGGGGGGCTAATGAAAAACTGTTTTTT.